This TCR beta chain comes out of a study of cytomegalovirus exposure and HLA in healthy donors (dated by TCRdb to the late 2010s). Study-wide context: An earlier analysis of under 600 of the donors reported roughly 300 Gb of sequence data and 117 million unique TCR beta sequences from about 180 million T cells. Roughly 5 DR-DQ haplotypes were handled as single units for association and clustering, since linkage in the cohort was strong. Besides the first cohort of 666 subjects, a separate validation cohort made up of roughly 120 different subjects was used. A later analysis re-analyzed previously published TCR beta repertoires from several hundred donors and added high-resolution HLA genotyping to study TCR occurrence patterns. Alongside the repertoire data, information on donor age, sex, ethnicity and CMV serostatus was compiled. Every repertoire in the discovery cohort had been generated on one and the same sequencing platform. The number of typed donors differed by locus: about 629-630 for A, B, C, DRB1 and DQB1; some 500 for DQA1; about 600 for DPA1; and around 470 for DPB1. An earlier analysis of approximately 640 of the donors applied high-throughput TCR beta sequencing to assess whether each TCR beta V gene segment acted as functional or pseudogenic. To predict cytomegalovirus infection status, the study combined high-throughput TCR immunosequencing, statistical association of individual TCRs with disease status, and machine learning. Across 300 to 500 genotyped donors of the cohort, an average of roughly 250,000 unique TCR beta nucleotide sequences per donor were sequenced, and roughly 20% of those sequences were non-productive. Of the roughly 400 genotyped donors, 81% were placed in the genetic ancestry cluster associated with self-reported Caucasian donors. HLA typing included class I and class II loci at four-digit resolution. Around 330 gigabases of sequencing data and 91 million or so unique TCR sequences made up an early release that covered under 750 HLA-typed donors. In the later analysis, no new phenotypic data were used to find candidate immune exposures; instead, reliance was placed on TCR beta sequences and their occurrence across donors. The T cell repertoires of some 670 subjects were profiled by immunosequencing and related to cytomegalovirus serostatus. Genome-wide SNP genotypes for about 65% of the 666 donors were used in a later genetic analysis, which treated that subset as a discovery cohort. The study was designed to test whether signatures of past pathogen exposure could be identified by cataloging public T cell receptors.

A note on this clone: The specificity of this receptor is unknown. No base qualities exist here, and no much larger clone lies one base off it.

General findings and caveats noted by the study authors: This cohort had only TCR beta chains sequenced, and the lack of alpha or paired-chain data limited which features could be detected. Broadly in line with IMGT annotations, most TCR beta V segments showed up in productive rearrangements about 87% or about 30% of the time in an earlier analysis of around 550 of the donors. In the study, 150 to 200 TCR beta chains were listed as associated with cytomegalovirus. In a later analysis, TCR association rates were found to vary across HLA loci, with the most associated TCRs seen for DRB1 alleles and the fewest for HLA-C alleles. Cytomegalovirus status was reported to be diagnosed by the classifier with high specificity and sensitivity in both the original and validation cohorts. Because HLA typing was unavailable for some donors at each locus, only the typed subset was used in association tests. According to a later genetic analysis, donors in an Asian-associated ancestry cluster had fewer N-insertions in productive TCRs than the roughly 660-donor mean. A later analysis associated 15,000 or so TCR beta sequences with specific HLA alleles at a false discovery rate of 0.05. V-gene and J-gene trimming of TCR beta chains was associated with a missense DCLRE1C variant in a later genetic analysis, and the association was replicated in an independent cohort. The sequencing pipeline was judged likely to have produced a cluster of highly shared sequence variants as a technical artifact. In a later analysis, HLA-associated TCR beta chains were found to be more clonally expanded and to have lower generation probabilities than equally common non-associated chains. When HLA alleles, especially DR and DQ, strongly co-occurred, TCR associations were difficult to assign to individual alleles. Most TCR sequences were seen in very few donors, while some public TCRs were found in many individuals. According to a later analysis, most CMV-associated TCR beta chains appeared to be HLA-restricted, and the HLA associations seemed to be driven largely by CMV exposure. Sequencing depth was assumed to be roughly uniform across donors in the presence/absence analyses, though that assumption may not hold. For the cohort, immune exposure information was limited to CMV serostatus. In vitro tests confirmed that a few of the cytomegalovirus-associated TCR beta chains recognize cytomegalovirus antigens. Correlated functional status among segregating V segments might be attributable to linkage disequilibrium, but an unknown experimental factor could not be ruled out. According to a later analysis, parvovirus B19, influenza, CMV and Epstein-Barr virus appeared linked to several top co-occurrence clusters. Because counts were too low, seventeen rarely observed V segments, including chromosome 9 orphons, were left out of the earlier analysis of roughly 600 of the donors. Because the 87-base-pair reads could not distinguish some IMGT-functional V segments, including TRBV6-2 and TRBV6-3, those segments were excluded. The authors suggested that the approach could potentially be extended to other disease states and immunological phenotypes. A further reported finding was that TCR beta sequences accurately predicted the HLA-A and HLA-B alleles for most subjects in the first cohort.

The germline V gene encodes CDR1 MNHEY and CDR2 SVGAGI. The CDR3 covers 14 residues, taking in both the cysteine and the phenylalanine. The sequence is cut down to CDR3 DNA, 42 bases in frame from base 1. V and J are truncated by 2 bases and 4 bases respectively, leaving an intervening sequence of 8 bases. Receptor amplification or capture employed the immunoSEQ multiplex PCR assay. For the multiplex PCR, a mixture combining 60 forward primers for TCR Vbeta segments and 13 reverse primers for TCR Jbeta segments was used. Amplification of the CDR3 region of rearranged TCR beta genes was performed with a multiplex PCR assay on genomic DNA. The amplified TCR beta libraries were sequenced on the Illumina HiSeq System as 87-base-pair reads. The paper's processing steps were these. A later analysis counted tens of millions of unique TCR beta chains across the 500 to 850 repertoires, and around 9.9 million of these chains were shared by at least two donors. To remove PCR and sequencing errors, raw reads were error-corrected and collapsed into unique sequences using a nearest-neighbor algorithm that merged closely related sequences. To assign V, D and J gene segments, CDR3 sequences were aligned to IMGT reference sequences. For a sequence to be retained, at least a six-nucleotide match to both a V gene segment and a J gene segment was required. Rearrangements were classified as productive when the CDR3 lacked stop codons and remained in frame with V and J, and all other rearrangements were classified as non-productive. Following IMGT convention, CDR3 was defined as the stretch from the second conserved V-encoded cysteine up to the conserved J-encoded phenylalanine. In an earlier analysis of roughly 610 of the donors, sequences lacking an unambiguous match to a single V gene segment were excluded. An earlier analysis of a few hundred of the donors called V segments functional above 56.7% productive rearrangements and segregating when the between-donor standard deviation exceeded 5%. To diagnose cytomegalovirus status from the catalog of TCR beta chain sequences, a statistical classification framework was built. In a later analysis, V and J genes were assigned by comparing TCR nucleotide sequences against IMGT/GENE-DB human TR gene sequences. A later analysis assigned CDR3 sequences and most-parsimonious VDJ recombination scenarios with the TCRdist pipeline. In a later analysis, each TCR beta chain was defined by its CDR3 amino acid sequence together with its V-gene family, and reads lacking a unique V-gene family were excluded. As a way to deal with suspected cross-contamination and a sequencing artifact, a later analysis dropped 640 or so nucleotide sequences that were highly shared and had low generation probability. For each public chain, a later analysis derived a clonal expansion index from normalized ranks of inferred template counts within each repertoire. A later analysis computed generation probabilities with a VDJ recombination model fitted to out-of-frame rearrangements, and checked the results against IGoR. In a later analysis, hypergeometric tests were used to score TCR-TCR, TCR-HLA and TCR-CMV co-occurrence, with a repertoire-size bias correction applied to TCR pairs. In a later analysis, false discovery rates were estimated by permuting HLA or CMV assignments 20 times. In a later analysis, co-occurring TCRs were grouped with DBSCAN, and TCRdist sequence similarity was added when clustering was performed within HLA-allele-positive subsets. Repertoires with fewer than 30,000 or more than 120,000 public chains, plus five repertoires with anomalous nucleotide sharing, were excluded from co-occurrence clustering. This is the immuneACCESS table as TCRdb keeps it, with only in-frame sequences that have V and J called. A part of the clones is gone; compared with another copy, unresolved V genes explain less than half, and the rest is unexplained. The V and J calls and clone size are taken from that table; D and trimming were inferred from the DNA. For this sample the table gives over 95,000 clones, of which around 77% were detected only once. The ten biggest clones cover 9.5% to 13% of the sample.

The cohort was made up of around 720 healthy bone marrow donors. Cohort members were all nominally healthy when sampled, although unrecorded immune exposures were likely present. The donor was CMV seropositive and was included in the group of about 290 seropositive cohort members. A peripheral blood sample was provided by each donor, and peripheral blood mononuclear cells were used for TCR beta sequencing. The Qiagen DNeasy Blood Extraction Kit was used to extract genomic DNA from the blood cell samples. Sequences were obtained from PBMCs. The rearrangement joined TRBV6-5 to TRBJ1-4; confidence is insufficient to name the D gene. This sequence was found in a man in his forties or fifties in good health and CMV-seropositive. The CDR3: CASSYQEFNEKLFF. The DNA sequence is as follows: TGTGCCAGCAGTTACCAGGAATTTAATGAAAAACTGTTTTTT.